The clone carrying this TCR beta chain was observed many times. These data belong to a study of CD8+CD57+ T cells in acquired aplastic anemia. Study-level information: Average DNA yield from sorted CD4+ and CD8+ cells was around 3.2 ug.

The study profiled TCR beta VDJ and CDR3 using genomic DNA as template. TCRdb re-called the reads with MiXCR, one entry per CDR3 protein. The sample holds roughly 130,000 distinct CDR3 sequences, around 48% seen once. The CDR3 loop spans 13 amino acids. V was pared by 5 bases and J by 5 bases, with 3 bases of the junction left unmatched. Germline V gene data show CDR1 as SGHRS and CDR2 as YFSETQ. What was sequenced was sorted CD4+, CD8+, or CD8+CD57+ T cells (not recorded which) from PBMCs. The rearrangement joins TRBV5-1 to TRBJ2-3, with 9 bases lining up with TRBD1. The receptor was derived from a human donor in good health, serving as a control. DNA for the CDR3: TGCGCCAGCAGACGACAGGGGGAAGATACGCAGTATTTT. Translation: CASRRQGEDTQYF.